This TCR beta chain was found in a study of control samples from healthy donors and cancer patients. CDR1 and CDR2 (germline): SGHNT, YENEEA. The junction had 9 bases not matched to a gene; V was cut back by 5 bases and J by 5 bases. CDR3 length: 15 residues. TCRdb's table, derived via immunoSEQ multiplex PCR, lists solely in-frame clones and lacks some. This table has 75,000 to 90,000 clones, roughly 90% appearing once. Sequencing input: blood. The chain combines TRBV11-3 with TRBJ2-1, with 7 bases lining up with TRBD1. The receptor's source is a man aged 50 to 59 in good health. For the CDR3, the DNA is TGTGCCAGCAGCACCCGGGACAGCTTAAACAATGAGCAGTTCTTC. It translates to CASSTRDSLNNEQFF.